This T cell receptor beta chain was obtained from a study of T cells in Graves' hyperthyroidism and ophthalmopathy. Study-level results: Blood also held most thyroid clonotypes expanded beyond 0.001.

What was amplified from RNA transcripts were TCR beta CDR3 regions. An initial round of RT-PCR targeting the TCR CDR3 relied on the HTBI primer set. TCRdb re-called the multiplex PCR reads through MiXCR, storing one row per CDR3 protein. In the table there are approximately 400,000 distinct CDR3 sequences, approximately 25% of which are singletons. The V and J ends lost 3 bases and 1 base, in that order; junction bases with no gene match: 10. Germline V gene sequence: CDR1 KGHSH, CDR2 LQKENI. This CDR3 region has 17 residues. Exclusion of patients followed from uncontrolled infection, other autoimmune disease, pregnancy or lactation. Thyroid ultrasound and orbital computed tomography, with clinical symptoms and serum thyroxine and TRAb, informed diagnoses. As concerns this clonotype: Its antigen is unknown.

The chain couples TRBV18 to TRBJ2-5, with TRBD2 matching over 8 bases. The sample taken for sequencing was blood. The clonotype was recovered from a man aged 50-59 years with Graves' hyperthyroidism. CDR3 sequence (DNA): TGTGCCAGCTCACCGGAGGCACCGGGAGGGGGCCAAGAGACCCAGTACTTC. The encoded protein is CASSPEAPGGGQETQYF.